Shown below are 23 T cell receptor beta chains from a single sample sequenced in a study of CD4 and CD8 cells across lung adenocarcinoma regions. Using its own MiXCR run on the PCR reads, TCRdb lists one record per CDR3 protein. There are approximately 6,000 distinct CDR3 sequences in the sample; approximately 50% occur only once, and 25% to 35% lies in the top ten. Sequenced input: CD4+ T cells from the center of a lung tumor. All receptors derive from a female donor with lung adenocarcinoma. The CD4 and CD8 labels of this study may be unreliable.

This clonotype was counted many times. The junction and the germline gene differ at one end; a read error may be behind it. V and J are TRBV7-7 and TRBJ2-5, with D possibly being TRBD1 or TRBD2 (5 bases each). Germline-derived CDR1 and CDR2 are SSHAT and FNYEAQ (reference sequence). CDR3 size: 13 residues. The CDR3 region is CASSHGAEETQYF. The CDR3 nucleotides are TGTGCTAGCAGCCACGGGGCGGAAGAGACCCAGTACTTC.

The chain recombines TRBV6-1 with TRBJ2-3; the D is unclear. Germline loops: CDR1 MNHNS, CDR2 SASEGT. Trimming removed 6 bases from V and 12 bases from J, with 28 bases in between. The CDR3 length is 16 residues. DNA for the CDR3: TGTGCCAGCAGCGTCTACGGGCTGAGTAGCAAAAACACTCAGTATTTT. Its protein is CASSVYGLSSKNTQYF.

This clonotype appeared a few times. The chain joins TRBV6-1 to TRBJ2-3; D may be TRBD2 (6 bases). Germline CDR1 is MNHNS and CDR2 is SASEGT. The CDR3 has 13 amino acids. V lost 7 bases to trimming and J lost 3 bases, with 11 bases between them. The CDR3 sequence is CASMGGDTDTQYF. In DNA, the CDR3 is TGTGCCAGCATGGGCGGGGATACAGATACGCAGTATTTT.

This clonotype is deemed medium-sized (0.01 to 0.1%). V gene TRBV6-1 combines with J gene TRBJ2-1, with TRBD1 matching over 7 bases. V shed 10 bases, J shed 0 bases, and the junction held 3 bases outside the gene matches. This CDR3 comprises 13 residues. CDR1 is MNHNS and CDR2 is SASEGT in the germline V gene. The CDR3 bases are TGTGCCACCACAGGGGACTCCTACAATGAGCAGTTCTTC. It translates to CATTGDSYNEQFF.

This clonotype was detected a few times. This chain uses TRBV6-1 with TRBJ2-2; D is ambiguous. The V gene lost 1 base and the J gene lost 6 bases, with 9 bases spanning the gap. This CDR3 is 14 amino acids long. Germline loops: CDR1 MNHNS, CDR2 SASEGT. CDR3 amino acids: CASSEGGEAGELFF. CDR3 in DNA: TGTGCCAGCAGTGAAGGGGGTGAGGCCGGGGAGCTGTTTTTT.

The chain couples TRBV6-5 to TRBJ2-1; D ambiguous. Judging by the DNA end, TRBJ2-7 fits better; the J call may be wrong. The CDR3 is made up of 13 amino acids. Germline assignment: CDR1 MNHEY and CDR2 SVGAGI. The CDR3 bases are TGTGCCAGCAGTTACCCTGGCAAAGATACGCAGTACTTC. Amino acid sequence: CASSYPGKDTQYF.

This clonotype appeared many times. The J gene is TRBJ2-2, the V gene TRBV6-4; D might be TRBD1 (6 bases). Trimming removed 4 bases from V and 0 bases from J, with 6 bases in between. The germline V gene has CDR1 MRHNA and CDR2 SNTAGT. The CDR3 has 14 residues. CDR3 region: CASSGTANTGELFF. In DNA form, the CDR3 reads TGTGCCAGCAGTGGGACAGCGAACACCGGGGAGCTGTTTTTT.

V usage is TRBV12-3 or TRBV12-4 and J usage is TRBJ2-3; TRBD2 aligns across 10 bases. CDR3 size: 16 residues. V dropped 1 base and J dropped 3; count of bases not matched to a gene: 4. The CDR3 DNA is TGTGCCAGCAGTTTAGTAGAGCGGGAGGGGACAGATACGCAGTATTTT. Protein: CASSLVEREGTDTQYF.

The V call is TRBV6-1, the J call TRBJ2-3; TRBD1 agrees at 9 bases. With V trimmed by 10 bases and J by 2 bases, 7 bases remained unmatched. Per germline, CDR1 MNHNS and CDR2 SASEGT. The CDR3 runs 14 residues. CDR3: CAIPRTGATDTQYF. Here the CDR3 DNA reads TGTGCCATTCCCCGGACAGGGGCCACAGATACGCAGTATTTT.

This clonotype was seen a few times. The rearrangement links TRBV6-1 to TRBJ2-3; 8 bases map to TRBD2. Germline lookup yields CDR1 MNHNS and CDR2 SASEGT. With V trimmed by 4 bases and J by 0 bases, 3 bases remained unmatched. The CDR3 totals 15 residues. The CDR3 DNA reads TGTGCCAGCAGTGTGGTAGCGGGGAGCACAGATACGCAGTATTTT. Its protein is CASSVVAGSTDTQYF.

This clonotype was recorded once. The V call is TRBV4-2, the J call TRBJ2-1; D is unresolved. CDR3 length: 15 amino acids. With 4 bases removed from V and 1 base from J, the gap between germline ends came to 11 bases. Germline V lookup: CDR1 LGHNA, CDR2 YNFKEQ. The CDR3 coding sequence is TGTGCCAGCAGCCCACTCATGGAGTCCTACAATGAGCAGTTCTTC. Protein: CASSPLMESYNEQFF.

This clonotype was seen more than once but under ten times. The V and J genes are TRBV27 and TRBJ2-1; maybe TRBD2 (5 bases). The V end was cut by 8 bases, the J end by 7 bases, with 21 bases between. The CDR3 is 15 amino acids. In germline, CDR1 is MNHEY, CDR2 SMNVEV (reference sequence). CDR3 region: CASALRWAGGNEQFF. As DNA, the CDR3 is TGTGCCAGCGCACTTCGGTGGGCAGGCGGGAATGAGCAGTTCTTC.

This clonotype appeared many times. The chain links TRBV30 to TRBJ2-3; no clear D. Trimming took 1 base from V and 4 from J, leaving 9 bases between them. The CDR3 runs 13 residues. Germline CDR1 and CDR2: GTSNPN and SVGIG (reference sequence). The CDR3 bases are TGTGCCTGGAGTGACTGGGGTGCAGATACGCAGTATTTT. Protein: CAWSDWGADTQYF.

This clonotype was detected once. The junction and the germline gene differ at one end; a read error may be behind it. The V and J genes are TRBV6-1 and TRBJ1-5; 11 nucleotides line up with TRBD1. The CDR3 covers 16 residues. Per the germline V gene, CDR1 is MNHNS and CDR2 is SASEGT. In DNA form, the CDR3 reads TGTGCCAGCAGAAGGACAGGGGGCTCCTACAATCCGCCCCACCATTTT. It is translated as CASRRTGGSYNPPHHF.

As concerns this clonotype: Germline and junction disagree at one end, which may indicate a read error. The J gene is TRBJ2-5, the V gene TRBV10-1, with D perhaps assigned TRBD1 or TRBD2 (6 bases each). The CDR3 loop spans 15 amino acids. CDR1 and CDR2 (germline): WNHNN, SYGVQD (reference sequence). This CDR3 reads CAGGLGGRDQDTQYF. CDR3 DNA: TGCGCCGGGGGGCTGGGGGGACGAGACCAAGATACCCAGTACTTC.

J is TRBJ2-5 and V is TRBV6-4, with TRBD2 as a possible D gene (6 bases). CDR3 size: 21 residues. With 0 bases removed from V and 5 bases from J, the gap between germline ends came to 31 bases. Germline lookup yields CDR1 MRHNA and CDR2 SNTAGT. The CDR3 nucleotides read TGTGCCAGCAGTGACTCAGTAGGAGGGATTCCGACCGCCCGACGGGTGGAGACCCAGTACTTC. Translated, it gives CASSDSVGGIPTARRVETQYF.

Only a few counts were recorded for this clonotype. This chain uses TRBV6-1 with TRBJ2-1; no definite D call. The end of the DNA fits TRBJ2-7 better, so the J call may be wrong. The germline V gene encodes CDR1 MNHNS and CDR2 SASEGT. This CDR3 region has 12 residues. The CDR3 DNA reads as TGTGCCACATGGGGTTTTCCCCGCGAGCAGTACTTC. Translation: CATWGFPREQYF.

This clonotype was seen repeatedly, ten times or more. The CDR3 sequence: CASSGTASQETQYF. CDR3 nucleotides: TGTGCCAGCAGCGGGACAGCTTCCCAAGAGACCCAGTACTTC. The J gene is TRBJ2-5, the V gene TRBV11-3; 7 bases agree with TRBD1. The length of the CDR3 is 14 residues. The V and J ends lost 5 bases and 1 base, in that order; junction bases with no gene match: 4. The V gene's germline CDR1 is SGHNT and CDR2 YENEEA.

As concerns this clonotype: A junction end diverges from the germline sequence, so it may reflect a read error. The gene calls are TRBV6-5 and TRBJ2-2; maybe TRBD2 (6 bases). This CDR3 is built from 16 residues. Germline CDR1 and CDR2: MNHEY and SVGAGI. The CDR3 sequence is CASSSSGPSSYGEQFF. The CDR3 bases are TGTGCCAGCAGTTCGAGCGGGCCGAGCTCCTACGGGGAGCAGTTCTTT.

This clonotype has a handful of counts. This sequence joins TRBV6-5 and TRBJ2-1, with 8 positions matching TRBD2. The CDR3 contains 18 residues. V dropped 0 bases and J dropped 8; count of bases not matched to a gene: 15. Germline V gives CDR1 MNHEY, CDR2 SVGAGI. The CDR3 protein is CASSYSRHREGTRDEQFF. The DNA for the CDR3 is TGTGCCAGCAGTTACTCGAGGCATCGGGAGGGCACTCGGGATGAGCAGTTCTTC.

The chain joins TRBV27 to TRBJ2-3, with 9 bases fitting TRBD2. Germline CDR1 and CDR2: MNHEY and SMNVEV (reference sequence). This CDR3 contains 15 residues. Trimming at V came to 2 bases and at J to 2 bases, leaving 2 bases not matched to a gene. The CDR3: CASSLVAGVTDTQYF. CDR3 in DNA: TGTGCCAGCAGTTTAGTAGCGGGGGTCACAGATACGCAGTATTTT.

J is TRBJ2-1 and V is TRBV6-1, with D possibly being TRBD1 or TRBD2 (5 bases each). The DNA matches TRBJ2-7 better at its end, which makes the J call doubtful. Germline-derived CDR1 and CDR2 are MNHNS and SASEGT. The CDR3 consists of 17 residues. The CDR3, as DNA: TGTGCCAGCAGTCCAAACGGGGCCGCAAACAATATCTACGAGCAGTACTTC. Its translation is CASSPNGAANNIYEQYF.

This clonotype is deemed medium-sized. CDR3 nucleotides: TGTGCCAGCAGCCCCCGACTAGCGGGAGGGAACAATGAGCAGTTCTTC. It is translated as CASSPRLAGGNNEQFF. The chain recombines TRBV6-5 with TRBJ2-1, with 14 bases matching TRBD2. V shed 6 bases and J 5 bases; nucleotides not matched to a gene: 6. This CDR3 is 16 amino acids long. CDR1 MNHEY and CDR2 SVGAGI come from the germline V gene.